This record covers a single T cell receptor (beta chain). Its antigen remains unknown. The treatment here: around 19 received Ad26.COV2.S at low or high dose, single or two shots; about 5 received placebo; per-sample allocation not given. All samples were drawn on day 63, counting from the first vaccine or placebo injection. An adult donor aged 18-55 years was enrolled in Boston. Measured with immunoSEQ multiplex PCR; TCRdb has only the in-frame clones, and not every one. Of about 460,000 clones listed, about nine tenths were seen once; the top ten hold 1.5% to 2%. This specimen comes from a study of Ad26.COV2.S vaccination and SARS-CoV-2 variants. Findings and limits, study-wide: An underestimation of total T cell responses may have resulted from the TCR breadth and depth analyses.

CDR3 length: 12 amino acids. The trim removed 6 bases at V and 6 bases at J, leaving 3 bases unmatched. CDR1 and CDR2 (germline): SQVTM, ANQGSEA. V gene TRBV29-1 combines with J gene TRBJ2-7; 12 nucleotides agree with TRBD1. The clonotype was recovered from a person between 18 and 65 years old who received the Ad26.COV2.S COVID-19 vaccine or a placebo. The sample here was peripheral blood, taken in a trial of Ad26.COV2.S vaccine versus placebo. CDR3 nucleotide sequence: TGCAGCGTGGGACAGGGGGCTGGCGAGCAGTACTTC. Its translation is CSVGQGAGEQYF.